A single sample gave rise to the 27 T cell receptor beta chains below, sequenced in a study of regulatory T cells in long-lasting Graves disease. Indicated time point: newly diagnosed GD, antithyroid drugs for less than 3 months. The TCR library used RNA extracted from PBMCs. Relying on iRepertoire HTBI primers and Arm-PCR of CDR3 regions, the team built TCR beta libraries. TCRdb recomputed calls from the multiplex PCR reads with MiXCR, one row per CDR3 protein. The profile shows just over 600,000 distinct CDR3 sequences, roughly 15% of them singletons. The sample was also reused in another study, on T cells in Graves' hyperthyroidism and ophthalmopathy.

The input for sequencing was peripheral blood mononuclear cells (PBMCs), taken at new diagnosis, from a patient treated with antithyroid drugs. Source of these receptors: a woman in her twenties or thirties with Graves disease.

At least ten counts were recorded for this clonotype. The gene calls are TRBV11-3 and TRBJ1-1; D remains ambiguous. CDR3 size: 14 residues. The germline V gene has CDR1 SGHNT and CDR2 YENEEA. V was pared by 3 bases and J by 3 bases, with 11 bases between. CDR3 in amino acids: CASSFDRGDTEAFF. CDR3 nucleotide sequence: TGTGCCAGCAGCTTTGATAGAGGCGACACTGAAGCTTTCTTT.

This clonotype turned up a few times. The chain links TRBV20-1 to TRBJ2-7; perhaps TRBD2 as D (6 bases). Germline lookup yields CDR1 DFQATT and CDR2 SNEGSKA (reference sequence). Trimming stripped 0 bases from V and 6 bases from J, with 21 bases between. This CDR3 comprises 16 residues. The CDR3 here is CSARDGAGTASIEQYF. The CDR3 coding sequence is TGCAGTGCTAGAGACGGGGCCGGGACTGCATCCATCGAGCAGTACTTC.

The table lists this clonotype with many counts. V usage is TRBV6-6 and J usage is TRBJ2-1, with TRBD2 as a possible D gene (6 bases). This CDR3 region has 15 residues. Trimming shortened V by 0 bases and J by 0 bases, and 6 bases separated the two germline ends. CDR1 MNHNY and CDR2 SVGAGI come from the germline V gene (reference sequence). CDR3 sequence reads: CASSYSGGSYNEQFF. DNA for the CDR3: TGTGCCAGCAGTTACTCGGGAGGCTCCTACAATGAGCAGTTCTTC.

This clonotype was detected only a few times. The chain joins TRBV30 to TRBJ2-7; D gene unclear. Trimming shortened V by 5 bases and J by 0 bases, and 5 bases separated the two germline ends. This CDR3 contains 11 residues. CDR1 and CDR2 (germline): GTSNPN, SVGIG (reference sequence). The CDR3 region has the DNA TGTGCCTGGGGCTACTCCTACGAGCAGTACTTC. Amino acid sequence: CAWGYSYEQYF.

This sequence joins TRBV3-1 and TRBJ2-7, with D unresolved. This CDR3 has 15 amino acids. V shed 4 bases and J shed 5 bases, with 18 bases lying between them. CDR1 is LGHDT, CDR2 YNNKEL, per germline (reference sequence). The CDR3 protein is CASSPRRASGHEQYF. The CDR3 DNA follows: TGTGCCAGCAGCCCTCGTCGGGCGTCAGGCCACGAGCAGTACTTC.

This clonotype was detected many times. The rearrangement uses TRBV7-2 and TRBJ2-1, with 14 nucleotides matching TRBD2. Trimming cost V 5 bases and J 8 bases; bases outside gene matches: 5. This CDR3 is built from 15 residues. Germline V gene data show CDR1 as SGHTA and CDR2 as FQGNSA. This CDR3 reads CASSEGLAGGYEQFF. Written as DNA, the CDR3 is TGTGCCAGCAGCGAAGGACTAGCGGGAGGATATGAGCAGTTCTTC.

At least ten counts were recorded for this clonotype. J is TRBJ1-3 and V is TRBV7-8; a weak D match, TRBD1 (6 bases). The germline V gene encodes CDR1 SGHVS and CDR2 FQNEAQ. The CDR3 length is 13 residues. Deletions cut 5 bases from V and 7 bases from J, with 12 bases between. The CDR3 DNA reads as TGTGCCAGCAGCCAGGGGACCTTGAACACCATATATTTT. It yields the protein CASSQGTLNTIYF. Filled out from reference TRBV7-8 and TRBJ1-3, the complete variable domain reads GAGVSQSPRYKVAKRGQDVALRCDPISGHVSLFWYQQALGQGPEFLTYFQNEAQLDKSGLPSDRFFAERPEGSVSTLKIQRTQQEDSAVYLCASSQGTLNTIYFGEGSWLTVV.

This clonotype has more than one count but fewer than ten. The CDR3 sequence is CASSLAPSGAGLGWEQFF. CDR3 nucleotide sequence: TGCGCCAGCAGCTTGGCCCCTAGCGGGGCCGGGTTAGGCTGGGAGCAGTTCTTC. The rearrangement links TRBV5-1 to TRBJ2-1; TRBD2 matches 9 bases. The CDR3 contains 18 residues. The germline V gene encodes CDR1 SGHRS and CDR2 YFSETQ. The J segment lost 10 bases and the V segment lost 0 bases, leaving 17 bases of the junction unmatched.

This clonotype occurred many times. The V call is TRBV28, the J call TRBJ2-5, with unresolved D. Trimming cost V 7 bases and J 0 bases, with 15 bases left between them. The CDR3 consists of 15 residues. Germline V gene sequence: CDR1 MDHEN, CDR2 SYDVKM. CDR3 in DNA: TGTGCCAGCACCCCCGAAGGGAAGTACCAAGAGACCCAGTACTTC. The encoded protein is CASTPEGKYQETQYF.

The table lists this clonotype with a few counts. J is TRBJ2-1 and V is TRBV11-1, with 8 bases aligning to TRBD2. With 1 base clipped from V and 2 bases from J, the junction kept 4 bases outside the gene matches. This CDR3 has 16 residues. The germline V gene has CDR1 SGHAT and CDR2 FQDESV (reference sequence). The CDR3: CASSLEPGLAYNEQFF. CDR3 DNA sequence: TGTGCCAGCAGCTTAGAACCGGGACTAGCCTACAATGAGCAGTTCTTC.

This clonotype was found a few times. Since a far larger clone is one base different, this is likely a read error. The chain combines TRBV27 with TRBJ1-2; D is undetermined. The CDR3 has 13 residues. V shed 5 bases and J shed 8 bases, with 15 bases lying between them. CDR1 and CDR2 (germline): MNHEY, SMNVEV (reference sequence). This CDR3 is CASSRETLRGYTF. CDR3 sequence (DNA): TGTGCCAGCAGTCGAGAGACTTTGCGGGGCTACACCTTC.

The rearrangement links TRBV9 to TRBJ1-4; D is unresolved. Trimming stripped 4 bases from V and 4 bases from J, with 14 bases between. Germline V gene lookup returns CDR1 SGDLS and CDR2 YYNGEE. The CDR3 is made up of 15 amino acids. CDR3 coding DNA: TGTGCCAGCAGCCCGTTTGAGGCCCTTAATGAAAAACTGTTTTTT. Translating gives CASSPFEALNEKLFF. The full variable domain, with the rest looked up from reference TRBV9 and TRBJ1-4, is DSGVTQTPKHLITATGQRVTLRCSPRSGDLSVYWYQQSLDQGLQFLIQYYNGEERAKGNILERFSAQQFPDLHSELNLSSLELGDSALYFCASSPFEALNEKLFFGSGTQLSVL.

Many counts were recorded for this clonotype. This chain joins TRBV20-1 and TRBJ1-1, with D possibly TRBD1 on 5 matching bases. The CDR3 consists of 12 residues. The germline V gene encodes CDR1 DFQATT and CDR2 SNEGSKA (reference sequence). In DNA form, the CDR3 reads TGCAGGGCAAGTGGGGGTACGGGTGAAGCTTTCTTT. Amino acids: CRASGGTGEAFF.

To note about this clonotype: A much larger clone differs from this one at a single base, so this may be a read error. The chain combines TRBV28 with TRBJ2-7, with 10 bases matching TRBD1. Per the germline V gene, CDR1 is MDHEN and CDR2 is SYDVKM. Trimming removed 8 bases from V and 2 bases from J; junction bases left unmatched: 9. This CDR3 comprises 15 residues. The CDR3 is CASGLGTGVAYEQYF. CDR3 nucleotides: TGTGCCAGCGGTCTAGGGACAGGGGTGGCCTACGAGCAGTACTTC.

The CDR3 loop is CASSTGGLAGTGELFF. Here the CDR3 DNA reads TGCGCCAGCAGCACGGGCGGACTAGCGGGAACCGGGGAGCTGTTTTTT. The rearrangement uses TRBV5-1 and TRBJ2-2, with 12 positions matching TRBD2. Trimming cost V 4 bases and J 5 bases; bases outside gene matches: 6. This CDR3 region has 16 residues. The germline gives CDR1 SGHRS, CDR2 YFSETQ.

A few counts support this clonotype. The V call is TRBV7-3, the J call TRBJ1-5; 7 nucleotides agree with TRBD1. Losses at the gene ends were 1 base for V and 6 bases for J; bases not matched to a gene: 12. The CDR3 is made up of 17 amino acids. Germline CDR1 reads SGHTA; CDR2 reads FQGTGA. The CDR3 DNA follows: TGTGCCAGCAGCTTAAGTTCCCCCGACAGGGTGGGTCAGCCCCAGCATTTT. Translating gives CASSLSSPDRVGQPQHF.

This clonotype has at least ten counts. The chain combines TRBV28 with TRBJ2-6; D possibly corresponds to TRBD1 (6 bases). Per germline, CDR1 MDHEN and CDR2 SYDVKM. The CDR3 extends over 14 amino acids. The ends were cut back, 11 bases at V and 2 bases at J, with 13 bases in the middle. CDR3 DNA: TGTGCCCATAGAGAGGGGGCTGGGGCCAACGTCCTGACTTTC. This translates into CAHREGAGANVLTF.

This clonotype showed up many times. The chain uses TRBV28 and TRBJ2-7, with D perhaps assigned TRBD1 or TRBD2 (5 bases each). The germline V and J ends were trimmed by 6 bases and 3 bases, with 21 bases remaining between them. This CDR3 spans 16 amino acids. From germline, CDR1 is MDHEN and CDR2 SYDVKM. CDR3 region: CASRQPDSLRDYEQYF. The CDR3 DNA sequence: TGTGCCAGCAGACAACCAGACAGCCTCCGGGACTACGAGCAGTACTTC.

This clonotype was found many times. This sequence joins TRBV29-1 and TRBJ2-1; no clear D gene. Germline-derived CDR1 and CDR2 are SQVTM and ANQGSEA. The CDR3 has 14 amino acids. Trimming left V 4 bases short and J 5 bases short, with 15 bases between. CDR3 in amino acids: CSVVVGRVNNEQFF. As DNA, the CDR3 is TGCAGCGTTGTGGTGGGCCGAGTGAACAATGAGCAGTTCTTC.

This chain links TRBV10-3 with TRBJ2-7; TRBD2 might be the D (5 bases). V lost 6 bases and J lost 3, with 21 bases in between. Germline lookup yields CDR1 ENHRY and CDR2 SYGVKD. The CDR3 extends over 16 amino acids. The CDR3 nucleotides are TGTGCCATCAGAGACCCAAACCTCGGGAACGTCTACGAGCAGTACTTC. This sequence encodes CAIRDPNLGNVYEQYF.

This chain uses TRBV10-3 with TRBJ1-6, with 8 bases matching TRBD1. The V gene end was trimmed by 11 bases and the J gene end by 5 bases; junction bases not matched to a gene: 8. This CDR3 region has 14 residues. The V gene's germline CDR1 is ENHRY and CDR2 SYGVKD. CDR3 amino acids: CAAHGTGNNSPLHF. The DNA of the CDR3 is TGTGCCGCCCACGGGACAGGCAATAATTCACCCCTCCACTTT.

This clonotype was found a few times. A much larger clone lies one base from this, so it may be a read error. The rearrangement joins TRBV28 to TRBJ2-7, with D possibly matching TRBD2 (5 bases). Germline CDR1 MDHEN, CDR2 SYDVKM. The CDR3 is 13 amino acids. CDR3 in DNA: TGTGCCAGTTTAGCGCTAAGCTCCTACGAGCAGTGCTTC. It translates to CASLALSSYEQCF.

This clonotype has only one observation. The gene calls are TRBV19 and TRBJ1-5; 9 bases fit TRBD1. Germline V gives CDR1 LNHDA, CDR2 SQIVND (reference sequence). This CDR3 contains 16 residues. V shed 8 bases and J 4 bases; nucleotides not matched to a gene: 12. In DNA form, the CDR3 reads TGTGCCAGTCATATGGGACAGGGCTTTGAGAATCAGCCCCAGCATTTT. Translation: CASHMGQGFENQPQHF.

This clonotype turned up a few times. This rearrangement joins TRBV30 to TRBJ1-2; 7 nucleotides line up with TRBD1. The CDR3 runs 15 residues. J lost 7 bases, V lost 0 bases, and 11 bases had no gene match. Per germline, CDR1 GTSNPN and CDR2 SVGIG (reference sequence). The CDR3 nucleotides read TGTGCCTGGAGTGTATCCTTACAGGGGAAGGCTGGCTACACCTTC. Amino acids: CAWSVSLQGKAGYTF.

This clonotype occurred a few times. This chain connects TRBV5-1 to TRBJ2-5, with D perhaps TRBD1 or TRBD2 (5 bases each). The CDR3 has 16 amino acids. The V gene lost 2 bases and the J gene lost 2 bases, with 16 bases spanning the gap. In germline, CDR1 is SGHRS, CDR2 YFSETQ. The CDR3 loop is CASSFNQGPQQETQYF. As DNA, the CDR3 is TGCGCCAGCAGCTTTAATCAGGGACCTCAGCAAGAGACCCAGTACTTC.

In its sample, this clonotype was seen a few times. CDR3 residues: CAWSVRDRRNIQYF. CDR3 in DNA: TGTGCCTGGAGTGTACGGGACAGGAGAAACATTCAGTACTTC. This chain uses TRBV30 with TRBJ2-4; 8 nucleotides line up with TRBD1. Germline V lookup: CDR1 GTSNPN, CDR2 SVGIG (reference sequence). Trimming took 0 bases from V and 6 from J; bases not matched to a gene: 4. This CDR3 region has 14 residues.

This clonotype showed up many times. The V and J genes are TRBV24-1 and TRBJ2-3; D perhaps matches TRBD1 (6 bases). Deletions cut 4 bases from V and 2 bases from J, with 9 bases between. Germline CDR1 KGHDR, CDR2 SFDVKD. The length of the CDR3 is 14 residues. The CDR3 DNA sequence: TGTGCCACCAGTGACACAGGGACCACAGATACGCAGTATTTT. It translates to CATSDTGTTDTQYF.